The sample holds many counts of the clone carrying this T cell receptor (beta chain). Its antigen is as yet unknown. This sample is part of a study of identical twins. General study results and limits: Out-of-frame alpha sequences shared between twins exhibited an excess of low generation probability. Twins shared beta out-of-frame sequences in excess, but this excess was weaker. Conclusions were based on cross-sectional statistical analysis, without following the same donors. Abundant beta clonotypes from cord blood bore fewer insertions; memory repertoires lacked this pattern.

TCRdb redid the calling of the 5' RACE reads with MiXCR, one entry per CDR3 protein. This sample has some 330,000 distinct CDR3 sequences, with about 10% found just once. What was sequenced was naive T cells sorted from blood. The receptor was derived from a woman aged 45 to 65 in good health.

Here the CDR3 DNA reads TGTGCCAGCAGCCTACAGGGGAACACTGAAGCTTTCTTT. Residues: CASSLQGNTEAFF. The chain uses TRBV12-3 or TRBV12-4 and TRBJ1-1, with D maybe TRBD1 (6 bases). The ends were cut back, 6 bases at V and 1 base at J, with 9 bases in the middle. This CDR3 comprises 13 residues.